Below, one T cell receptor beta chain is given with its context. Compared with germline, one end of the junction differs, possibly owing to a read error. Time point denoted: persistent/refractory GD, antithyroid drugs over 5 years with positive TRAb. After RNA was extracted from PBMCs, the TCR library was made from it. This specimen belongs to a study of regulatory T cells in long-lasting Graves disease. The wider study: Over 5 years on antithyroid drugs plus positive TSH receptor antibodies marked Graves' disease as persistent.

The CDR3 is made up of 19 amino acids. In germline, CDR1 is SGHAT, CDR2 FQNNGV. Relying on iRepertoire HTBI primers and Arm-PCR of CDR3 regions, the team built TCR beta libraries. TCRdb passed the multiplex PCR reads through MiXCR, listing each CDR3 protein once. The data show around 400,000 distinct CDR3 sequences, around 20% seen once. The sequence was collected from a female donor with Graves disease. Sequenced material: peripheral blood mononuclear cells (PBMCs), taken when the disease was refractory, from a patient treated with antithyroid drugs. The chain uses TRBV11-2 and TRBJ2-7; 14 bases line up with TRBD2. The CDR3 protein is CAGSLRLAGGPDGSYEQYF. CDR3 nucleotides: TGTGCCGGCAGCTTAAGACTAGCGGGAGGGCCAGATGGTTCCTACGAGCAGTACTTC. The whole variable domain, remainder taken from reference TRBV11-2 and TRBJ2-7, is EAGVAQSPRYKIIEKRQSVAFWCNPISGHATLYWYQQILGQGPKLLIQFQNNGVVDDSQLPKDRFSAERLKGVDSTLKIQPAKLEDSAVYLCAGSLRLAGGPDGSYEQYFGPGTRLTVT.